The sequence of this T cell receptor (beta chain) was determined in a study (dated by TCRdb to between 2014 and 2017). Notes on the research overall: The study examined whether tumor-infiltrating Tregs in breast cancer are drawn from blood Tregs or arise in situ by conversion from other CD4+ T cell subsets.

Notes on this clonotype: Its antigen has not been determined. Per-nucleotide qualities are absent, and no much larger clonotype sits a single base away.

Full-length TCR variable regions were amplified by 5' RACE PCR with constant-region reverse primers, followed by semi-nested PCR with Nested Universal Primer A. The ReliaPrep RNA Cell Miniprep System was used to extract total RNA, which was then reverse transcribed into 5'RACE-ready cDNA with the SMARTer RACE 5'/3' Kit. Multiplex adaptors were used to barcode the full-length TCR alpha and beta libraries, which were then sequenced on an Illumina MiSeq. From the authors' description of their analysis: For each of nine subset-tissue groups, sequencing data from the five patients were pooled, and the groups were then compared using unsupervised clustering of TCR gene usage. The Morisita-Horn index was used to calculate repertoire similarity, with shared sequences weighted by how much each contributed to each repertoire. TCRdb handled the public reads itself, with Q25 trimming in fastp and clone calling in MiXCR, and kept productive beta chains. Each entry is one CDR3 protein sequence, shown with its most common DNA and genes. None of the V and J calls come from the authors' own analysis; TCRdb made them. Here the sample has about 64,000 distinct CDR3 sequences; 22% occur a single time. Under 3.5% of the sample is taken by the ten largest.

CD4+CD45RO+CD25- cells were isolated as memory CD4+ T cells. Tregs, naive and memory CD4+ T cells from tumor, blood and ipsilateral draining lymph nodes of a handful of breast cancer patients underwent full-length TCR alpha and beta sequencing. Tumor tissue and lymph nodes from ipsilateral axillary dissection were perfused with PBS, minced and digested with collagenase I and hyaluronidase. Ficoll density gradient centrifugation was used to isolate mononuclear cells from lymph nodes or from 50 ml of peripheral blood. A purity exceeding 90% was confirmed by FACS for the sorted cell populations. The paper's findings and limits, for the study overall: The TCR gene usage of tumor memory CD4+ T cells clustered together with blood and lymph node memory CD4+ cells and with lymph node naive CD4+ cells. The larger-cohort validation was restricted to a single TCR beta V-J rearrangement rather than whole repertoires. Tumor-infiltrating Treg TCR alpha and beta sequences overlapped most with tumor naive CD4+ T cells, then with blood naive CD4+ T cells.

Trimming leaves V shorter by 5 bases and J shorter by 7 bases, with the junction holding 11 bases beyond the gene matches. The CDR3, from cysteine to phenylalanine, totals 15 residues. Only the CDR3 DNA is retained, 45 bases long and in frame from the first base. The sequence came from a female donor with breast cancer. In this chain, TRBV12-3 or TRBV12-4 is recombined with TRBJ1-2; 9 middle bases align to TRBD1. Sequencing was done on a sample of memory CD4+ T cells sorted from a lymph node. In the paper's terms, the cell subset or site label means: memory CD4+ T cells, CD4+CD45RO+CD25-. The nucleotides read TGTGCCAGCAGTCCCCGACAGGGGGGAACTGCTGGCTACACCTTC. Its amino acids are CASSPRQGGTAGYTF.